This T cell receptor beta chain was profiled in a study of blood T cell repertoires in COVID-19 (dated by TCRdb to 2020 to 2021). Some background on the complete study: Samples covering the acute and convalescent phases of COVID-19 were provided by collaborators in the United States, Italy and Spain. The material from the prospective study consisted of cDNA or gDNA derived from T cells, B-cell-depleted T cells, or PBMCs. Deeply sampled blood TCRbeta repertoires from subjects exposed to, actively infected with, or recovered from COVID-19 were included in the dataset. The repertoires were made available in a free public database intended to serve as a resource for research on the immune response to SARS-CoV-2. The samples were drawn from two sources: the first 160 participants of the ongoing ImmuneRACE study, and 1,200 or so subjects contributed by 6 global collaborators. Sample metadata almost always included a de-identified subject ID, COVID-19 status, age in years and sex. HLA class I and class II types, where available, came from metadata supplied by the sample provider rather than from assay-based typing. The full study reports these points: How much clinical and demographic metadata was included differed by source and by participant, and the metadata was provided uncurated.

One collaborating source in Seattle enrolled patients while the patients were actively infected and followed the patients over time throughout the course of disease. Whole blood was collected in K2EDTA tubes by collaborating institutions according to the institutions' own protocols. For TCRbeta analysis, collaborators shipped samples in one of three forms: frozen whole blood, isolated PBMCs, or DNA extracted from either of those sample types. In the case of this clone: Which antigen it targets is not known. Within one base of it there is no much larger clone, and no base qualities were kept.

From its cysteine to its valine, the CDR3 spans 15 amino acids. Kept here is only the CDR3 DNA, which spans 45 bases and is read in frame from base 1. V is shortened by 4 bases, J by 2 bases, and the region joining them spans 15 bases. As encoded in the germline V gene, CDR1 is SGHTA while CDR2 is FQGNSA. TCRbeta CDR3 regions were amplified from genomic DNA by means of the immunoSEQ Assay, a bias-controlled multiplex PCR. The authors' pipeline ran thus. The number of nucleated cells in each sample was estimated by amplification of reference gene primers within the assay. To quantify the absolute abundance of each unique TCRbeta CDR3 rearrangement, sequence reads were collapsed and filtered. Productive Simpson clonality was computed per sample as the square root of Simpson's diversity index over productive rearrangements. TCRdb's version of the immuneACCESS table is confined to in-frame rearrangements and falls short of the full clone set. An unresolved V gene accounts for under half of the shortfall where checked; the remainder is of unknown origin. V and J calls and clone size are copied from that table; D and trimming were computed from the DNA. In this sample the table shows around 94,000 clones, 80% to 95% of which occur a single time. The ten largest make up more than 1.5% of the sample.

Sequencing was done on a sample of peripheral blood. The sequence came from a woman aged 45-65 years with COVID-19, enrolled during active disease. Recombination connected TRBV7-2 to TRBJ2-7; TRBD2 is perhaps the D gene, given 6 matching bases. The DNA sequence is given as TGTGCCAGCAGCTCGACTGGGGACTTTCCCTACGAGCAGTACGTC. Its translation reads: CASSSTGDFPYEQYV.